What follows describes a single T cell receptor beta chain. Bone marrow taken after transplant came from the posterior iliac crest or from another site that was chosen by the physician. These data belong to a study of graft-versus-host responses after intestinal transplantation. The CDR3 covers 16 residues. Trimming took off 4 bases at V and 1 base at J, with 14 bases between the two ends. Germline V lookup: CDR1 MNHNS, CDR2 SASEGT. Sequencing used immunoSEQ multiplex PCR; TCRdb keeps in-frame clones, though not all of them. The table has more than 7,500 clones, about 95% seen once; the top ten hold 16%.

This receptor was identified in a human patient who received an intestinal transplant, so some T cells may come from the graft donor. Material: bone marrow, obtained approximately 530 days after intestinal transplantation. The chain uses TRBV6-1 and TRBJ1-5; tentative D call: TRBD1 (5 bases). The CDR3 loop reads CASSGDLGFSNQPQHF. DNA of the CDR3: TGTGCCAGCAGTGGGGACCTGGGGTTCAGCAATCAGCCCCAGCATTTT.